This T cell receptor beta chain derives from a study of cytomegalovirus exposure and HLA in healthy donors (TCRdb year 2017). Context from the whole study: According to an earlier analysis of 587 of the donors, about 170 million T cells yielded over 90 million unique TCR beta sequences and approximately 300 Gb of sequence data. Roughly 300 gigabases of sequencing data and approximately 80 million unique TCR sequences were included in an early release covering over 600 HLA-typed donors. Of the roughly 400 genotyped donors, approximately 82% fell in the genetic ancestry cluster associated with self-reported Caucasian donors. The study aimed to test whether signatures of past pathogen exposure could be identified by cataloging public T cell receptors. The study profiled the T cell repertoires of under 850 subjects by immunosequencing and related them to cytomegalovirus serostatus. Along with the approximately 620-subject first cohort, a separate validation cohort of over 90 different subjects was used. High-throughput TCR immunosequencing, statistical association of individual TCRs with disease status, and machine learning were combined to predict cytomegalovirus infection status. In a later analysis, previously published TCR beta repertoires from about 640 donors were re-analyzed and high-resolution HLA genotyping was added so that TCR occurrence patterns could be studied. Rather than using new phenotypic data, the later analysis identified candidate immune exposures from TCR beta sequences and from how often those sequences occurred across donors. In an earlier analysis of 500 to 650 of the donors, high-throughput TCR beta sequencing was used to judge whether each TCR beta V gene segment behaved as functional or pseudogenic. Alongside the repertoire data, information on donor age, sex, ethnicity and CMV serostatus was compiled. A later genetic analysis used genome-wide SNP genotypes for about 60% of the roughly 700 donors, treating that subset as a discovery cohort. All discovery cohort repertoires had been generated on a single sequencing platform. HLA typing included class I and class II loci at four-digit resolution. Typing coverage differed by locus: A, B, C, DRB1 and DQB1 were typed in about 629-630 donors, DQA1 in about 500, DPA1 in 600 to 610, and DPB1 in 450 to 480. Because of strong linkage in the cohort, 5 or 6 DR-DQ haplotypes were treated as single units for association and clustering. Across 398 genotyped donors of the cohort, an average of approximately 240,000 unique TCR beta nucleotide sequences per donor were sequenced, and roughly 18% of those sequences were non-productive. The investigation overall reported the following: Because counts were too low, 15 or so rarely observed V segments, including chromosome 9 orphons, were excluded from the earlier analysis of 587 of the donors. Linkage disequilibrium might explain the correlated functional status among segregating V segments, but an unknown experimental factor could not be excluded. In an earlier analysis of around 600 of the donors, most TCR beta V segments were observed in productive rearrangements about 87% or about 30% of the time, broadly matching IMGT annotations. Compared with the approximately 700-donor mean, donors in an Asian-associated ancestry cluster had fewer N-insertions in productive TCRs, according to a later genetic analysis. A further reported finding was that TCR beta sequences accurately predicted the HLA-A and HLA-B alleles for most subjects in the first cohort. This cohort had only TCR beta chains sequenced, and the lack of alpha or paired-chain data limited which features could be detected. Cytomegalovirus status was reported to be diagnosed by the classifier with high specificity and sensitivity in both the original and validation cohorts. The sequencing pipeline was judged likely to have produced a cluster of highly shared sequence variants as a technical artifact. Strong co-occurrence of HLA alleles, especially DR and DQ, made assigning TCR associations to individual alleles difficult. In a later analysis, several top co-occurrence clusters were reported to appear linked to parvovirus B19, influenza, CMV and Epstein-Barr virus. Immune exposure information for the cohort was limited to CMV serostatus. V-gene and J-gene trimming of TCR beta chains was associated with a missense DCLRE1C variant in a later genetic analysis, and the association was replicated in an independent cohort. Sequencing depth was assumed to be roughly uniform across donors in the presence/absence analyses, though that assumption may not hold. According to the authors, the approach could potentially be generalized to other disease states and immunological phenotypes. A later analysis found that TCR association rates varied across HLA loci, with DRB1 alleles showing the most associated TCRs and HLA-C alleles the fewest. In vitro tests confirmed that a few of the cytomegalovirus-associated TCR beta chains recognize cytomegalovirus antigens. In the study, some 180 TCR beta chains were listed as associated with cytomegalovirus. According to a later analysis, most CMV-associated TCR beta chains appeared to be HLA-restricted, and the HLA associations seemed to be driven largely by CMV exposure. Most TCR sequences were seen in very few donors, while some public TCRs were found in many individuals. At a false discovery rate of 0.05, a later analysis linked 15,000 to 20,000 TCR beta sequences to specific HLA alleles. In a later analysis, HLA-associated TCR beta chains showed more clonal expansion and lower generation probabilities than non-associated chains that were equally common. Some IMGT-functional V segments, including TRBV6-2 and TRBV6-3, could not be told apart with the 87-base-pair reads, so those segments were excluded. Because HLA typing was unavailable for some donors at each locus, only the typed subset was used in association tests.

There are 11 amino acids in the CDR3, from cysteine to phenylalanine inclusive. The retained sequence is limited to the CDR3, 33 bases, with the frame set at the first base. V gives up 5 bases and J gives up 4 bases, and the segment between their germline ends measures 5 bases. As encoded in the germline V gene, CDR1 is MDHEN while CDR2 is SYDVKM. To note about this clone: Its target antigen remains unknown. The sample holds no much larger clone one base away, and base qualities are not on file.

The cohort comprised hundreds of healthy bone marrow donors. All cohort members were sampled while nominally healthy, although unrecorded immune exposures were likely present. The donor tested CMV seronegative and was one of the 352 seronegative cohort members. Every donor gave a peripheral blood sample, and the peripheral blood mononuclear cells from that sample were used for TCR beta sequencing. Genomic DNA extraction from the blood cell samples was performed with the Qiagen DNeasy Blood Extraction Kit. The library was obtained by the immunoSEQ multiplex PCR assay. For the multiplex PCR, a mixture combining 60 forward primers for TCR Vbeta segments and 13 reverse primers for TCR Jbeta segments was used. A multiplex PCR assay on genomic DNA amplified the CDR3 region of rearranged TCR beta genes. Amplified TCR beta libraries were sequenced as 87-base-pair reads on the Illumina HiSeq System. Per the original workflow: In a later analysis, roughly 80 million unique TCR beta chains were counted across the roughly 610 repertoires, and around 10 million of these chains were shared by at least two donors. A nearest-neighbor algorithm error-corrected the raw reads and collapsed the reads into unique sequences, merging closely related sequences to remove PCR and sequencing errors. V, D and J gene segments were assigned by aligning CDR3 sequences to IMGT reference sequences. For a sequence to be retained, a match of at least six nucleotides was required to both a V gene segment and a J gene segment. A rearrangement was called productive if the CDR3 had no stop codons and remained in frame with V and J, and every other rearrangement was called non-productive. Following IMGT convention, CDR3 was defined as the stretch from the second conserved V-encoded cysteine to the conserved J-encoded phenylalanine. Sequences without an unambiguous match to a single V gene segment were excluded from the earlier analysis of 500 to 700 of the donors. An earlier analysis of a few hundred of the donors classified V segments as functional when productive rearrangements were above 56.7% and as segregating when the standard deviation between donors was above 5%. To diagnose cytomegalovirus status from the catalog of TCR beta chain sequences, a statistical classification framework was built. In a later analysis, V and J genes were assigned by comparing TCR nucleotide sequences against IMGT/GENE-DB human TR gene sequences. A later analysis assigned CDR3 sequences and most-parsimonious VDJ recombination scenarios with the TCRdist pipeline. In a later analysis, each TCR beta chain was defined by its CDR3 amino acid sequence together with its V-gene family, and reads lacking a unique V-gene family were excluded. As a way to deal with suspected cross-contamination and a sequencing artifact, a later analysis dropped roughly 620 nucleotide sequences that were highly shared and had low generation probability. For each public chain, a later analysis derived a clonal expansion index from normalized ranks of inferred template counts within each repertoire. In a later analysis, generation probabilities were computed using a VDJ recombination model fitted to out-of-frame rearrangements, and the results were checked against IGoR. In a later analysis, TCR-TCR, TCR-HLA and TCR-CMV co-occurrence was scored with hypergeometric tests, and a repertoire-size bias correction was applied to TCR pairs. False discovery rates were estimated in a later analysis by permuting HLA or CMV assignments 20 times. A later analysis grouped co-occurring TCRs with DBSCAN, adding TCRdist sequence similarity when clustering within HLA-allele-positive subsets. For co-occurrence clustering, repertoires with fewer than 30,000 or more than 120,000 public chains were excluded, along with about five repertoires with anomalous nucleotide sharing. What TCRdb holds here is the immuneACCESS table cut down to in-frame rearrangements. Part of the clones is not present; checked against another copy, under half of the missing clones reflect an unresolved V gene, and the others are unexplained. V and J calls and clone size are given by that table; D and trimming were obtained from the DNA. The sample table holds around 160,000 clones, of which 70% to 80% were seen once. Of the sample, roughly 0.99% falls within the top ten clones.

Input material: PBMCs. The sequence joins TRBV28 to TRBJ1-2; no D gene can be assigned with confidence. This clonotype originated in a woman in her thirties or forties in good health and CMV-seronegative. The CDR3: CASSSPYGYTF. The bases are TGTGCCAGCAGTAGCCCCTATGGCTACACCTTC.